This T cell receptor (beta chain) stems from a study of OX40 agonist ivuxolimab in advanced cancers. Study results and caveats: Individuals who were partial responders at 0.1-3.0 mg/kg had clonal expansion that ranked among the lowest. Certain nonresponders likewise exhibited a low normalized T-cell clonal expansion.

This CDR3 contains 16 residues. V dropped 2 bases and J dropped 0 bases, with 11 bases sitting between them. Germline CDR1 reads MNHEY; CDR2 reads SVGAGI. The method was immunoSEQ multiplex PCR; TCRdb's version includes in-frame clones alone and lacks a portion of them. There are about 46,000 clones in the sample; approximately 86% occur only once, and 10% to 12% lies in the top ten. This clone was seen just once. Its antigen is unidentified. The chain couples TRBV6-5 to TRBJ2-1; D may be TRBD1 or TRBD2 (5 bases each). This clonotype was sampled from an adult with an advanced solid tumor such as melanoma, head and neck, liver or kidney cancer. Sequences were derived from CD4+ or CD8+ T cells sorted from blood, sampled in a trial of the OX40 agonist ivuxolimab. For the CDR3, the DNA is TGTGCCAGCAGTTACGCCTGGGGGAGCTCCTACAATGAGCAGTTCTTC. Its translation: CASSYAWGSSYNEQFF.